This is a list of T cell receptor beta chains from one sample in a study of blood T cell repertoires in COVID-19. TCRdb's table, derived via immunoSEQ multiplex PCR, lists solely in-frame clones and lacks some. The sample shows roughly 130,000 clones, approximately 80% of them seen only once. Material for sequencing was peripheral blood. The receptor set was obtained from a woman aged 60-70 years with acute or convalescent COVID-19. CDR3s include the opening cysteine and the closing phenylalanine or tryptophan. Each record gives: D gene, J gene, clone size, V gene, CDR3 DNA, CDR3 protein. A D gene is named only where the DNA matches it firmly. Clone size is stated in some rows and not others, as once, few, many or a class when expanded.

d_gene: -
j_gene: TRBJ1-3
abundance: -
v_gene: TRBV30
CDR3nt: TGTGCCTGGAAGGAGGAGTCTGCTGGAAACACCATATATTTT
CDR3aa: CAWKEESAGNTIYF

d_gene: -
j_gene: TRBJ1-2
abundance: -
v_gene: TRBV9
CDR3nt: TGTGCCAGCAGCGTCGGACAGCTTGCACCGCCTAACTATGGCTACACCTTC
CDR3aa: CASSVGQLAPPNYGYTF

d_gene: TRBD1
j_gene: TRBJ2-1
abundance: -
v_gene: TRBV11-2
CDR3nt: TGTGCCAGCAACGGACAGGGGGATTCCTACAATGAGCAGTTCTTC
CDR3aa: CASNGQGDSYNEQFF

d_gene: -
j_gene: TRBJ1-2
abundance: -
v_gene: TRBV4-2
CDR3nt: TGTGCCAGCAGCCAAGGGACAGTCTATGGCTACACCTTC
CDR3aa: CASSQGTVYGYTF

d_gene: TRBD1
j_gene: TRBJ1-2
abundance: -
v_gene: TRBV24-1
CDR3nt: TGTGCCACCAGTGATGCCCCAGGGGGCGGCTACACCTTC
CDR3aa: CATSDAPGGGYTF

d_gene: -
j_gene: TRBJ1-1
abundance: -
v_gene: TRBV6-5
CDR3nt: TGTGCCAGCAGAGGTTCAGGGTCCACTGAAGCTTTCTTT
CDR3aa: CASRGSGSTEAFF

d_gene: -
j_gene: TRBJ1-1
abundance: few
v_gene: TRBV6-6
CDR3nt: TGTGCCAGCACCGTTGACGGTGGAGGGGCTTTCTTT
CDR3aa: CASTVDGGGAFF

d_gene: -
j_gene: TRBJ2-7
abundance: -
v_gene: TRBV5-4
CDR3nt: TGTGCCAGCAGCTTACATCCCCACGAGCAGTACTTC
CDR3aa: CASSLHPHEQYF

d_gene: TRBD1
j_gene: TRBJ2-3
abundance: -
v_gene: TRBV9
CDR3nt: TGTGCCAGCAGCATTGGGACAGGGGGATCGGGAGATACGCAGTATTTT
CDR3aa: CASSIGTGGSGDTQYF

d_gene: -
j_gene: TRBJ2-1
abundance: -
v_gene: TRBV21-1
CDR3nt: TGTGCCACTCGAACCCGGACACCCGCCTACAATGAGCAGTTCTTC
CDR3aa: CATRTRTPAYNEQFF

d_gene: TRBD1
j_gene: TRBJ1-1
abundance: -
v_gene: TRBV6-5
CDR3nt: TGTGCCAGCAGTAGGACAGGGTCGGGCACTGAAGCTTTCTTT
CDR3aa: CASSRTGSGTEAFF